Each of the 21 T cell receptor beta chains below was sequenced from the same sample in a study of regulatory T cells in long-lasting Graves disease. The time point denotes: persistent/refractory GD, antithyroid drugs over 5 years with positive TRAb. From PBMCs, RNA was extracted and then used to make the TCR library. CDR3-region Arm-PCR and iRepertoire HTBI primers produced the TCR beta libraries. TCRdb re-called the multiplex PCR reads with MiXCR, one entry per CDR3 protein. The table shows 700,000 or so distinct CDR3 sequences, with about 32% occurring only once. The specimen comprised peripheral blood mononuclear cells (PBMCs), sampled when the disease was refractory, from a patient treated with antithyroid drugs. The source is a female donor with Graves disease.

This rearrangement joins TRBV28 to TRBJ1-1; D possibly corresponds to TRBD1 (6 bases). Germline CDR1 reads MDHEN; CDR2 reads SYDVKM. Trimming removed 2 bases from V and 10 bases from J, with 14 bases in between. This CDR3 comprises 13 residues. CDR3 sequence reads: CASSLVRQAGAFF. The CDR3 coding sequence is TGTGCCAGCAGTTTAGTCCGACAGGCGGGAGCTTTCTTT.

This sequence joins TRBV19 and TRBJ1-1, with unresolved D. V lost 7 bases and J lost 0, with 15 bases in between. The CDR3 loop spans 15 amino acids. In germline, CDR1 is LNHDA, CDR2 SQIVND (reference sequence). CDR3 region: CASKVGSPMNTEAFF. The CDR3 DNA is TGTGCCAGTAAAGTCGGATCCCCGATGAACACTGAAGCTTTCTTT.

The chain is built from TRBV3-1 and TRBJ1-1; no definite D call. Trimming pared 5 bases from V and 4 bases from J, leaving 14 bases between. The germline CDR1 and CDR2 sequences are LGHDT and YNNKEL (reference sequence). The CDR3 has 14 amino acids. Written as DNA, the CDR3 is TGTGCCAGCAGCGTGGGCCTTCTGCGCACTGAAGCTTTCTTT. Amino acids: CASSVGLLRTEAFF.

With respect to this clonotype: One junction end does not reproduce the germline sequence, and a read error may be involved. V usage is TRBV11-2 and J usage is TRBJ2-5; D is uncertain. CDR3 length: 12 residues. The germline CDR1 and CDR2 sequences are SGHAT and FQNNGV. The DNA for the CDR3 is TGTGCCGGCAGCTTAGTTGGGGAGACCCAGTACTTC. Translated: CAGSLVGETQYF.

V usage is TRBV29-1 and J usage is TRBJ1-2; D possibly corresponds to TRBD1 (6 bases). The CDR3 spans 12 residues. V was cut by 3 bases and J by 5 bases, with 10 bases left in between. Germline V gene lookup returns CDR1 SQVTM and CDR2 ANQGSEA. The CDR3 loop reads CSVDNREYGYTF. The CDR3 bases are TGCAGCGTTGATAACAGGGAGTATGGCTACACCTTC.

This clonotype has ten or more counts. This sequence joins TRBV11-2 and TRBJ2-2; no firm D call. The CDR3 has 12 residues. V dropped 1 base and J dropped 7 bases, with 4 bases sitting between them. Per the germline V gene, CDR1 is SGHAT and CDR2 is FQNNGV. CDR3 DNA sequence: TGTGCCAGCAGCTTAGGGCGCGGGGAGCTGTTTTTT. Residues: CASSLGRGELFF.

Many counts were recorded for this clonotype. The V call is TRBV19, the J call TRBJ2-5; a weak D match, TRBD2 (5 bases). The germline V and J ends were trimmed by 6 bases and 2 bases, with 10 bases remaining between them. The CDR3 extends over 13 amino acids. Germline CDR1 is LNHDA and CDR2 is SQIVND (reference sequence). CDR3 nucleotide sequence: TGTGCCAGTAGACACCGGGATCAAGAGACCCAGTACTTC. Translating it yields CASRHRDQETQYF.

V usage is TRBV5-1 and J usage is TRBJ1-2, with 7 bases lining up with TRBD1. CDR1 is SGHRS, CDR2 YFSETQ, per germline. The CDR3 is 11 residues long. V was pared by 4 bases and J by 10 bases, with 4 bases of the junction left unmatched. In nucleotides, the CDR3 is TGCGCCAGCAGCCGGGACAGCGCCTACACCTTC. Protein: CASSRDSAYTF.

The sample holds many counts of this clonotype. The chain is built from TRBV29-1 and TRBJ2-5; possible D gene TRBD2, 5 bases. The CDR3 is made up of 12 amino acids. V was shortened by 7 bases and J by 5 bases, with 14 bases between the two germline ends. Germline V CDR1 and CDR2: SQVTM, ANQGSEA. The CDR3 DNA is TGCAGCGGCTCACCCCCGGGGGAGACCCAGTACTTC. This translates into CSGSPPGETQYF.

V usage is TRBV29-1 and J usage is TRBJ1-1; no clear D gene. Germline values: CDR1 SQVTM, CDR2 ANQGSEA. The V and J ends lost 7 bases and 0 bases respectively, with 9 bases between them. There are 12 residues in the CDR3. This CDR3 reads CSGGFLNTEAFF. The CDR3 DNA reads as TGCAGCGGAGGATTCTTGAACACTGAAGCTTTCTTT.

This clonotype has only a few counts. The gene calls are TRBV6-1 and TRBJ2-1; 9 bases align to TRBD1. V trimming: 6 bases; J trimming: 9 bases; junction bases outside the gene matches: 12. The CDR3 has 15 residues. The germline V gene has CDR1 MNHNS and CDR2 SASEGT. The CDR3 protein is CASRSPPGQGLEQFF. The CDR3 bases are TGTGCCAGCAGATCTCCACCGGGACAGGGTCTTGAGCAGTTCTTC.

The DNA of the CDR3 is TGCGCCAGCAGCATAGACGGGACAGTCGGGGAGACCCAGTACTTC. It codes for CASSIDGTVGETQYF. The chain is built from TRBV5-1 and TRBJ2-5, with TRBD1 identical over 7 bases. The ends lost 4 bases at V and 5 bases at J; junction bases unmatched: 11. This CDR3 comprises 15 residues. The germline V gene encodes CDR1 SGHRS and CDR2 YFSETQ.

V and J are TRBV7-3 and TRBJ2-3, with 8 bases matching TRBD2. In germline, CDR1 is SGHTA, CDR2 FQGTGA. There are 17 residues in the CDR3. The V segment lost 1 base and the J segment 2 bases; nucleotides outside the gene matches: 8. The CDR3 sequence: CASSLKTGSGNTDTQYF. The DNA of the CDR3 is TGTGCCAGCAGCTTAAAAACGGGTAGCGGGAACACAGATACGCAGTATTTT.

This chain connects TRBV5-1 to TRBJ1-1, with D maybe TRBD1 (6 bases). CDR3 length: 17 amino acids. Between the trimmed V and J ends, which lost 4 bases and 6 bases, there was a span of 25 bases. CDR1 and CDR2 from the germline V gene are SGHRS and YFSETQ. CDR3 sequence: CASSPKSFKPGAAEAFF. For the CDR3, the DNA is TGCGCCAGCAGCCCTAAGAGTTTTAAACCGGGGGCCGCTGAAGCTTTCTTT.

V is TRBV7-6 and J is TRBJ1-6, with D possibly matching TRBD1 (5 bases). CDR3 length equals 15 residues. V was shortened by 7 bases and J by 10 bases, with 20 bases between the two germline ends. Germline CDR1 reads SGHVS; CDR2 reads FNYEAQ. The CDR3 coding sequence is TGTGCCAGCACCCCCGCCCGGGACCTCTTGTCACCCCTCCACTTT. Its translation: CASTPARDLLSPLHF.

This clonotype was seen ten or more times. The chain links TRBV3-1 to TRBJ1-6; TRBD1 aligns across 7 bases. The ends lost 2 bases at V and 9 bases at J; junction bases unmatched: 7. The CDR3 spans 15 residues. Germline values: CDR1 LGHDT, CDR2 YNNKEL (reference sequence). CDR3 loop: CASSQPTGMGSPLHF. CDR3 sequence (DNA): TGTGCCAGCAGCCAACCGACAGGGATGGGTTCACCCCTCCACTTT.

This rearrangement joins TRBV11-2 to TRBJ2-5, with TRBD2 matching over 7 bases. The germline V gene encodes CDR1 SGHAT and CDR2 FQNNGV. The CDR3 is made up of 16 amino acids. V shed 3 bases, J shed 5 bases, and the junction held 12 bases outside the gene matches. The CDR3 DNA follows: TGTGCCAGCAGCTTTGGCCGGGGCGGGAGTGGGGAGACCCAGTACTTC. Its protein is CASSFGRGGSGETQYF.

Note on this clonotype: This may be a read error: a much more frequent sequence differs by one nucleotide. The chain combines TRBV2 with TRBJ2-1, with a weak D call TRBD2 (5 bases). The CDR3 sequence is 13 residues long. In germline, CDR1 is SNHLY, CDR2 FYNNEI. As DNA, the CDR3 is TGTGTCAGCAGTGAAGCGGTCTTCACCCCTCGGTTCTTC. This encodes CVSSEAVFTPRFF.

J is TRBJ1-1 and V is TRBV5-1; D unresolved. Germline CDR1 reads SGHRS; CDR2 reads YFSETQ. Trimming stripped 0 bases from V and 6 bases from J, with 15 bases between. CDR3 length: 15 amino acids. CDR3 residues: CASSLDGARLAEAFF. Written as DNA, the CDR3 is TGCGCCAGCAGCTTGGACGGAGCAAGGTTGGCTGAAGCTTTCTTT.

This chain joins TRBV6-1 and TRBJ1-2; possibly TRBD1 for D (6 bases). CDR1 is MNHNS, CDR2 SASEGT, per germline. The CDR3 loop spans 17 amino acids. Trimming took off 2 bases at V and 4 bases at J, with 20 bases between the two ends. In DNA, the CDR3 is TGTGCCAGCAGTGAATGGATGGGGTCTGGGGGCGGCTATGGCTACACCTTC. Protein sequence: CASSEWMGSGGGYGYTF.

This clonotype has a handful of counts. This rearrangement joins TRBV10-3 to TRBJ1-1; 9 bases map to TRBD1. V shed 6 bases, J shed 4 bases, and the junction held 3 bases outside the gene matches. This CDR3 is 13 amino acids long. Germline CDR1 and CDR2: ENHRY and SYGVKD. The CDR3 coding sequence is TGTGCCATCAGGGGACAGGGAGGCACTGAAGCTTTCTTT. Translating gives CAIRGQGGTEAFF.